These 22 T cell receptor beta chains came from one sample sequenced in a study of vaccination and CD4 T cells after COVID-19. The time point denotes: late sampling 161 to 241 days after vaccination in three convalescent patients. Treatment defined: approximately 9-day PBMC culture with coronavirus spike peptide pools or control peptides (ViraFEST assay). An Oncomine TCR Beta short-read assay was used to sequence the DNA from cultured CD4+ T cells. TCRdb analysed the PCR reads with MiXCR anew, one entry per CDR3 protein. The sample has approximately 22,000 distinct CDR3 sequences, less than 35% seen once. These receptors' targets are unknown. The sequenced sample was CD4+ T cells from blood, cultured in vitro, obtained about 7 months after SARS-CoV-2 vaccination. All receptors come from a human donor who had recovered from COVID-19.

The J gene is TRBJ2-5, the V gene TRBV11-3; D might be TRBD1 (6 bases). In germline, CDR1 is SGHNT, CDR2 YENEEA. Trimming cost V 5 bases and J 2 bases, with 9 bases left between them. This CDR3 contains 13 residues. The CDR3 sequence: CASSRTAQETQYF. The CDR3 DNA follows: TGTGCCAGCAGCCGGACAGCGCAAGAGACCCAGTACTTC.

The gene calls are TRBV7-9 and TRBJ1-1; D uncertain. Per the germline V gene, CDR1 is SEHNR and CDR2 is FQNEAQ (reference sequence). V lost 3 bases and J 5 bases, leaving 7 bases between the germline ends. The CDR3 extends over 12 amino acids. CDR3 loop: CASSFVGTEAFF. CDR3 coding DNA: TGTGCCAGCAGCTTTGTGGGTACTGAAGCTTTCTTT. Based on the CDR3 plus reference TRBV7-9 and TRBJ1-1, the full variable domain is DTGVSQNPRHKITKRGQNVTFRCDPISEHNRLYWYRQTLGQGPEFLTYFQNEAQLEKSRLLSDRFSAERPKGSFSTLEIQRTEQGDSAMYLCASSFVGTEAFFGQGTRLTVV.

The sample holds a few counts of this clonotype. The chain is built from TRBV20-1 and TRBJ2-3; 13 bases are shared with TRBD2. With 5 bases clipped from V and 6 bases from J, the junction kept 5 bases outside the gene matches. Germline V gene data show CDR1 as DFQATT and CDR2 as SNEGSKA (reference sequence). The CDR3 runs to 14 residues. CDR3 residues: CSASTSGRLDTQYF. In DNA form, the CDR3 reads TGCAGTGCTTCGACTAGCGGGAGGTTGGATACGCAGTATTTT.

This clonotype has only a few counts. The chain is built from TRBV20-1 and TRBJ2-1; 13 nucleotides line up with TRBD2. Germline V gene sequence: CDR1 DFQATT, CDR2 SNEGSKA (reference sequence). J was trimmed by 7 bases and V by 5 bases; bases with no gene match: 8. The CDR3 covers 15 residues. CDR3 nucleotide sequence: TGCAGTGCTGGGGGGACTAGCGGGGCTTGGAATGAGCAGTTCTTC. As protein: CSAGGTSGAWNEQFF.

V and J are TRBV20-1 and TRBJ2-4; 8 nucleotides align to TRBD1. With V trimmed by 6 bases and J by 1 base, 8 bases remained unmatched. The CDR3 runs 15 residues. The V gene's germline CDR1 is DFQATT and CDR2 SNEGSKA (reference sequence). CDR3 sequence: CSAPQGEEAKNIQYF. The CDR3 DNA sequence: TGCAGTGCCCCACAGGGGGAAGAGGCCAAAAACATTCAGTACTTC.

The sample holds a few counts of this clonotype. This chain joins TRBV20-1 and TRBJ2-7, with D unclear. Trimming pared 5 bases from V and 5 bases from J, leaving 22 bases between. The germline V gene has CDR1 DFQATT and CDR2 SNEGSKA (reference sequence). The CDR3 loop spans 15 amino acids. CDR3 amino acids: CSARSGLETGHEQYF. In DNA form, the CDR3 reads TGCAGTGCTCGGTCGGGCCTAGAAACCGGCCACGAGCAGTACTTC.

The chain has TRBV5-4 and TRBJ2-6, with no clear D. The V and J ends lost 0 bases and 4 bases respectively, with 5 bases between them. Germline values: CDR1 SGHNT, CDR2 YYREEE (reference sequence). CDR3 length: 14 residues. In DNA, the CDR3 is TGTGCCAGCAGCTTGGATTTGGGGGCCAACGTCCTGACTTTC. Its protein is CASSLDLGANVLTF.

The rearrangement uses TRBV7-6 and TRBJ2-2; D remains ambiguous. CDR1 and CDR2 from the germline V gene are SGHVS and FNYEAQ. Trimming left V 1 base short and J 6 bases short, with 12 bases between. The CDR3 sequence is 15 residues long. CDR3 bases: TGTGCCAGCAGCTTAGGTCTAAGGAGCTCCGGGGAGCTGTTTTTT. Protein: CASSLGLRSSGELFF.

The CDR3 sequence: CASIWRPTYNEQFF. CDR3 DNA: TGTGCCAGCATATGGCGCCCCACCTACAATGAGCAGTTCTTC. The chain carries TRBV5-5 and TRBJ2-1; D remains unclear. Trimming stripped 6 bases from V and 2 bases from J, with 12 bases between. The germline V gene has CDR1 SGHKS and CDR2 YYEKEE (reference sequence). The CDR3 has 14 residues.

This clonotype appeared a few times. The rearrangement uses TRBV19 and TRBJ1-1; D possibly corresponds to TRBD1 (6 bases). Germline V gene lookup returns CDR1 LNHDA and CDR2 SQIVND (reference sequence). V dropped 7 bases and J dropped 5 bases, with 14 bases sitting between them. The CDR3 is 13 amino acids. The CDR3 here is CASKEQGLTEAFF. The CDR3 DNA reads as TGTGCCAGTAAAGAACAGGGTTTGACTGAAGCTTTCTTT. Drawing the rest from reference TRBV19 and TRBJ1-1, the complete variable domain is DGGITQSPKYLFRKEGQNVTLSCEQNLNHDAMYWYRQDPGQGLRLIYYSQIVNDFQKGDIAEGYSVSREKKESFPLTVTSAQKNPTAFYLCASKEQGLTEAFFGQGTRLTVV.

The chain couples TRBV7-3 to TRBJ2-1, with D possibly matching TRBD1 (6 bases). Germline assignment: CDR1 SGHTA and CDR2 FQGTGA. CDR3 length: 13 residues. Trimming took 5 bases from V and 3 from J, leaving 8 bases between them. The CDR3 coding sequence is TGTGCCAGCAGCCGGGACAACTACAATGAGCAGTTCTTC. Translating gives CASSRDNYNEQFF. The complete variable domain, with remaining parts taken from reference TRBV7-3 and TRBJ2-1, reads GAGVSQTPSNKVTEKGKYVELRCDPISGHTALYWYRQSLGQGPEFLIYFQGTGAADDSGLPNDRFFAVRPEGSVSTLKIQRTERGDSAVYLCASSRDNYNEQFFGPGTRLTVL.

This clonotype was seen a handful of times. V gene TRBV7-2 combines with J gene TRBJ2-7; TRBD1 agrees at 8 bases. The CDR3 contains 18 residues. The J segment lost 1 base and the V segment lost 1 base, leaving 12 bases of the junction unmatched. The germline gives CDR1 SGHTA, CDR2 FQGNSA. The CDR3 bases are TGTGCCAGCAGCTTAGTTACCTCCGGGACAGGAATATCCTACGAGCAGTACTTC. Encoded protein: CASSLVTSGTGISYEQYF.

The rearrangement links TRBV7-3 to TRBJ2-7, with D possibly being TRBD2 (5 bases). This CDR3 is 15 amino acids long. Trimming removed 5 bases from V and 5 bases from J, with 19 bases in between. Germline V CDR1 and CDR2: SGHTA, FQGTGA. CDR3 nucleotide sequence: TGTGCCAGCAGCCCGACCCCCGACTATCCCAACGAGCAGTACTTC. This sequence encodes CASSPTPDYPNEQYF.

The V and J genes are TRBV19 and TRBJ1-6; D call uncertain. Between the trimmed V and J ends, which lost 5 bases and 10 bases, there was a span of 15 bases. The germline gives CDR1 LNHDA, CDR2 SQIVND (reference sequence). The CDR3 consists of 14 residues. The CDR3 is CASSRYGVGSPLHF. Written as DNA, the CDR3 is TGTGCCAGTAGTCGCTATGGGGTCGGCTCACCCCTCCACTTT.

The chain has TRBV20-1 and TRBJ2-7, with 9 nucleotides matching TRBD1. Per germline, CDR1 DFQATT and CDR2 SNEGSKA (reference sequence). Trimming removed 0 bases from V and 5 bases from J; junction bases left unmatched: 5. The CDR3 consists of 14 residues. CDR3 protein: CSARDLQGADEQYF. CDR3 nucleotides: TGCAGTGCTAGAGATTTACAGGGGGCGGACGAGCAGTACTTC.

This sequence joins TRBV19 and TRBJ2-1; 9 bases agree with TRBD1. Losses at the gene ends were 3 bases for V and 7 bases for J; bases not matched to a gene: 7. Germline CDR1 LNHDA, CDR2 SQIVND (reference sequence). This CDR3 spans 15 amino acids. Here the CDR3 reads CASSIRTGADNEQFF. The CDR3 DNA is TGTGCCAGTAGTATCAGGACAGGGGCGGATAATGAGCAGTTCTTC.

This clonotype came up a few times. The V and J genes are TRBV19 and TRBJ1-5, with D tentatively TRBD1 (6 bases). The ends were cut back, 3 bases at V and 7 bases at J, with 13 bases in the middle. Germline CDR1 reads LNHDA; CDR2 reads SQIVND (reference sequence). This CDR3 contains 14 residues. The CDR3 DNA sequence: TGTGCCAGTAGTATGTATACAGGGAGGCAGCCCCAGCATTTT. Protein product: CASSMYTGRQPQHF. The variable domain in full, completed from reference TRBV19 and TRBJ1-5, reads DGGITQSPKYLFRKEGQNVTLSCEQNLNHDAMYWYRQDPGQGLRLIYYSQIVNDFQKGDIAEGYSVSREKKESFPLTVTSAQKNPTAFYLCASSMYTGRQPQHFGDGTRLSIL.

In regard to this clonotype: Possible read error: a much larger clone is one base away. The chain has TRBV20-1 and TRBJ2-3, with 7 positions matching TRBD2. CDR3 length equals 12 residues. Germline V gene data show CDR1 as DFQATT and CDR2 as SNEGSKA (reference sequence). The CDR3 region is CSTRTGGDTQYF. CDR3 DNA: TGCAGTACTAGAACGGGGGGAGATACGCAGTATTTT.

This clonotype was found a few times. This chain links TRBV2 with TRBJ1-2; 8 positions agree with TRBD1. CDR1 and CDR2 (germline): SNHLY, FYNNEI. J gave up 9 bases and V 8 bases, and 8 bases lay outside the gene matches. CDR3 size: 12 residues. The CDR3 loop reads CASGQGAVSYTF. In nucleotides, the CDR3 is TGTGCCAGCGGCCAGGGGGCTGTTAGCTACACCTTC.

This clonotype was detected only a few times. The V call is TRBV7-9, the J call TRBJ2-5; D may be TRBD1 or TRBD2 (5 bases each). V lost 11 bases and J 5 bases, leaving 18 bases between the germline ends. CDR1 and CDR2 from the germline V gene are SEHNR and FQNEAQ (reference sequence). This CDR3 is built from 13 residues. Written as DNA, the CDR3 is TGTGCCTATTTGGGGGATACTCGGGAGACCCAGTACTTC. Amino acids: CAYLGDTRETQYF.

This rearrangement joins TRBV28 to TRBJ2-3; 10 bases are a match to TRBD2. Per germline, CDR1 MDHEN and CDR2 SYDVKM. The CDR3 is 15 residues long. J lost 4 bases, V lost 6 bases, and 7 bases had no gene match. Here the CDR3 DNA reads TGTGCCAGCAGCAGCGGGGGGGAGGGCGCAGATACGCAGTATTTT. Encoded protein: CASSSGGEGADTQYF.

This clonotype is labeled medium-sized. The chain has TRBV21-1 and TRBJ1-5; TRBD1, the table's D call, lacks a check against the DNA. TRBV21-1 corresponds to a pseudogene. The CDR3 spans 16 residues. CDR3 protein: CASSKQARDGNQPQHF. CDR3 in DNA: TGTGCCAGCAGCAAACAGGCCAGGGATGGCAATCAGCCCCAGCATTTT.